This T cell receptor beta chain was sequenced in a study of T cell responses to AZD1222 COVID-19 vaccine. Study observations and caveats: A reported finding is that nearly half of spike-specific TCRs target unmutated variant regions. Repertoire samples came only from after the peak T cell response. Dominant at 160-218 and 743-854, vaccine-associated CD4 TCRs also spanned spike. Clonal diversity may have been underestimated, and the donors were mostly white British, with more females than males.

As regards this clone: Its antigen is as yet unknown.

Profiling relied on immunoSEQ multiplex PCR, and the TCRdb table lists in-frame clones only, not all of them. This sample yields 150,000 to 200,000 clones, of which 90% to 95% are seen a single time; roughly a tenth belongs to the top ten. The V gene's germline CDR1 is GTSNPN and CDR2 SVGIG (reference sequence). Trimming removed 3 bases from V and 2 bases from J, with 10 bases in between. CDR3 length: 13 residues. This sequence was found in an adult in good health. This chain uses TRBV30 with TRBJ1-1; D gene ambiguous. The source material was peripheral blood, sampled on day 0 of AZD1222 vaccination. The CDR3 is CAWRKHTNTEAFF. DNA for the CDR3: TGTGCCTGGAGGAAACATACAAACACTGAAGCTTTCTTT.